This T cell receptor (beta chain) was identified in a study of beta chain features in type 1 diabetes (dated by TCRdb to the late 2010s). For context, the study as a whole: Patients and healthy donors did not differ in mean age, gender distribution, total cell number or subset yield. A total of around 110,000,000 sorted cells were examined across all samples, and RNA yield correlated strongly with the number of cells per subset. In the study, TCRB repertoires of sorted circulating CD4+ T cell subsets from recently diagnosed type 1 diabetes patients were compared with those of matched healthy donors. Whereas all 30 or so donors provided naive and central memory subsets, regulatory and stem cell-like memory subsets were isolated from just 8 patients and roughly eight healthy donors. General study outcomes and caveats: Naive, central memory and regulatory TCRB repertoires appeared to be more alike among patients than among healthy donors. Patients with type 1 diabetes made fewer insertions and deleted more nucleotides at VDJ recombination sites, implying thymic rearrangement abnormalities. In all four CD4+ subsets, TCRB CDR3 length was moderately but significantly shorter in type 1 diabetes patients. HLA sub-analyses involved small numbers of individuals, so any influence of HLA type on TCRB rearrangement remained unresolved. Because cDNA was sequenced instead of genomic DNA, activated cells with high expression could be over-represented, although the groups did not differ in activation or CD3 levels. PCR might favor shorter templates, but patient and control samples were amplified and corrected together, so any skew would affect both groups equally.

All of the isolated RNA was reverse transcribed with the High Capacity cDNA Reverse Transcription Kit, so expressed TCRB transcripts were sequenced. Deep immunoSEQ sequencing was applied to naive, central memory and regulatory T cell samples, giving an average of roughly 3.5 million total reads per sample. Sorted cells were lysed in RLT buffer, and RNA was extracted using DNase-treated RNeasy Micro or Mini kits according to cell number. To prevent cross-contamination, every cell subset was processed on its own, while patient and healthy donor samples were processed together. The immunoSEQ multiplex PCR was used to amplify TCRB sequences from cDNA, generating 87-bp fragments that spanned the CDR3 region. Sequencing of the amplicons was performed on the Illumina HiSeq platform. On the authors' methods: Synthetic template baselines were used to correct PCR bias computationally, reads within Hamming distance 2 were collapsed together, and singletons that could not be merged were discarded. Reads were aligned to IMGT to assign V, D and J genes, CDR3 length, and insertions or deletions at six rearrangement sites. Within each subset, clonotype counts were normalized to the number of sorted cells before true diversity and Gini coefficients were calculated with the tcR R package. The overlap coefficient, calculated on TCRB nucleotide sequences, was used to measure repertoire sharing. In TCRdb, the immuneACCESS table is reduced to in-frame sequences with V and J assigned. These tables do not hold every clone; where another copy was compared, an unresolved V gene accounts for under half, and the others remain unexplained. For V, J and clone size, that table is used; D and trimming come from the DNA. This sample holds under 55,000 clones; less than 55% were observed only once. The biggest ten clones account for about 1.5% of the sample.

A single peripheral blood draw of approximately 0.11 L on average was collected from each donor into heparinised tubes. Naive, central memory, regulatory and stem cell-like memory CD4+ T cells were sorted on a BD FACSAria II using a panel including CD45RO, CCR7, CD25, CD127, CD95 and CD27. Purity was above 95% for every sorted population. PBMCs were isolated immediately by Lymphoprep density gradient centrifugation and stained directly without culture. So that batch effects would be minimized, each experiment stained and sorted samples in pairs, pairing one healthy donor with one patient. Notes on this clone: The clone's antigen remains unknown. Base quality data are lacking; no much larger clone is found one base away.

This clonotype originated in a man aged 25 to 45 with type 1 diabetes. Specimen: Tregs from blood. In the paper's terms, the cell subset or site label means: regulatory CD4+ T cells.

The CDR3 sequence is CASSLDRGDQPQHF. The DNA sequence reads TGCGCCAGCAGTTTGGACAGGGGAGATCAGCCCCAGCATTTT. The V gene is TRBV10-2 and the J gene is TRBJ1-5, with 9 bases matching TRBD1. The germline V gene sets CDR1 to WSHSY and CDR2 to SAAADI. Germline trimming: 5 bases from V, 5 bases from J; junction bases outside gene matches: 4. The CDR3 has 14 amino acids, counting the end cysteine and phenylalanine. This entry keeps only the CDR3 DNA: 42 bases, framed from base 1.